The entry below gives a single TCR beta chain sequence along with its context. The data stem from a study of OX40 agonist ivuxolimab in advanced cancers. This CDR3 is 12 amino acids long. Per the germline V gene, CDR1 is MNHEY and CDR2 is SVGAGI. The V and J ends lost 5 bases and 4 bases respectively, with 8 bases between them. Only in-frame clones appear in the TCRdb table, and some are missing; sequencing was by immunoSEQ multiplex PCR. The sample yields some 74,000 clones, 65% to 90% seen once. Anyone with autoimmune disease history or systemic immunosuppression was excluded. This sequence joins TRBV6-5 and TRBJ1-2; D is unresolved. This clonotype was sampled from an adult with an advanced solid tumor such as melanoma, head and neck, liver or kidney cancer. Source: CD4+ or CD8+ T cells sorted from blood, taken in a trial of the OX40 agonist ivuxolimab. This chain's CDR3 is CASSIPGYGYTF. For the CDR3, the DNA is TGTGCCAGCAGTATACCCGGCTATGGCTACACCTTC.